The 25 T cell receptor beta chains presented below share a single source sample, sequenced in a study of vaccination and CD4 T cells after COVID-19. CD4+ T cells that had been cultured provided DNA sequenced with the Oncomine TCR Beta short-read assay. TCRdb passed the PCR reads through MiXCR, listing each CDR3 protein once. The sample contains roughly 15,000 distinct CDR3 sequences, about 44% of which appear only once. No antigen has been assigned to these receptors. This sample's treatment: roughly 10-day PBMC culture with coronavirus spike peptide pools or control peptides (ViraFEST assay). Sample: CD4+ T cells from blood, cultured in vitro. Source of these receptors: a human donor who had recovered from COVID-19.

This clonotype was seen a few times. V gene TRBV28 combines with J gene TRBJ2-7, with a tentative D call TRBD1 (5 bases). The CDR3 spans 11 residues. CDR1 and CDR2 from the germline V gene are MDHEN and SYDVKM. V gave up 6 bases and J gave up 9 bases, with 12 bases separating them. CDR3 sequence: CASRGERGQYF. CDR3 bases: TGTGCCAGCAGAGGGGAACGCGGGCAGTACTTC.

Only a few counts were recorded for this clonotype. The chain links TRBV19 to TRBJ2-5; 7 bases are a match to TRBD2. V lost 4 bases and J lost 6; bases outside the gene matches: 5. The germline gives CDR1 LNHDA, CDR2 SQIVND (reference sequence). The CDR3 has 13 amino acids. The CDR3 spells CASSREGGKTQYF. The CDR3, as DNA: TGTGCCAGTAGTAGGGAGGGTGGGAAGACCCAGTACTTC.

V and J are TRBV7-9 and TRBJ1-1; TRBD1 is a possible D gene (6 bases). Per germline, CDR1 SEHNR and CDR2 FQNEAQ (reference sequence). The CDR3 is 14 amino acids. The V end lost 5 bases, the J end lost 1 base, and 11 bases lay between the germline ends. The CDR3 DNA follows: TGTGCCAGCAGCCTCTCGGGACAGAACACTGAAGCTTTCTTT. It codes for CASSLSGQNTEAFF.

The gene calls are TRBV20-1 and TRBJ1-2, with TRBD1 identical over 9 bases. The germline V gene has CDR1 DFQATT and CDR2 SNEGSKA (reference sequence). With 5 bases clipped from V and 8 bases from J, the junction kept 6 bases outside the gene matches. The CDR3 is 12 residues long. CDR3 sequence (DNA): TGCAGTGCTCAGACAGGGGGAGCAGGCTACACCTTC. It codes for CSAQTGGAGYTF.

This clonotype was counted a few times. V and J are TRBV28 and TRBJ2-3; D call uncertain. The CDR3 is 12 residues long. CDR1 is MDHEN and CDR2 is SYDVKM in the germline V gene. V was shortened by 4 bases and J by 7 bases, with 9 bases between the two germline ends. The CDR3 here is CASSSSSHTQYF. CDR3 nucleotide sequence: TGTGCCAGCAGTTCAAGTTCACATACGCAGTATTTT.

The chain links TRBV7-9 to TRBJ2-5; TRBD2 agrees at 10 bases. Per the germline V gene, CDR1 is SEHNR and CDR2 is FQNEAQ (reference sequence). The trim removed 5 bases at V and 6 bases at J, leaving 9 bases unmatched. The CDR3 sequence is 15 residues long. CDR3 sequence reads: CASSPMTSGQKTQYF. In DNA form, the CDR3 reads TGTGCCAGCAGCCCGATGACTAGCGGGCAAAAGACCCAGTACTTC.

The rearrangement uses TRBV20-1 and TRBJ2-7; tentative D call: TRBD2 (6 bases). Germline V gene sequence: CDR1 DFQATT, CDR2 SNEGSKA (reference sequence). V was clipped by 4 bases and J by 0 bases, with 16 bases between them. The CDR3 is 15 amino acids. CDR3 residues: CSAIAGRVSSYEQYF. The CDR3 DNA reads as TGCAGTGCTATCGCGGGGCGGGTCAGCTCCTACGAGCAGTACTTC.

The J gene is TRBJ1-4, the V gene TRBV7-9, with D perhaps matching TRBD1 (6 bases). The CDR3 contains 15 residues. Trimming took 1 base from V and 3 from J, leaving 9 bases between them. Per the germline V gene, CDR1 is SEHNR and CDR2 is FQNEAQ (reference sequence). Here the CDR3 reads CASSLGGGPNEKLFF. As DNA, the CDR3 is TGTGCCAGCAGCTTAGGCGGGGGCCCTAATGAAAAACTGTTTTTT.

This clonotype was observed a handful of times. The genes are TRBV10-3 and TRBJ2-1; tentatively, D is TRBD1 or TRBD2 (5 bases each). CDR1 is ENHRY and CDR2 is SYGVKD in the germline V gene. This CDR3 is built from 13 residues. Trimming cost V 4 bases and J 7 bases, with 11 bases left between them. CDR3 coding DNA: TGTGCCATCAGTGTAGAGAGGGGTAATGAGCAGTTCTTC. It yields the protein CAISVERGNEQFF.

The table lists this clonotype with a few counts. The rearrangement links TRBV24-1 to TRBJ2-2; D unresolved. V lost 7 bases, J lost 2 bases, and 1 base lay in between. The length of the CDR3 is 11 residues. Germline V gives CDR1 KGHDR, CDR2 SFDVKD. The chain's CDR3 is CATSNTGELFF. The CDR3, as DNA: TGTGCCACCAGCAACACCGGGGAGCTGTTTTTT.

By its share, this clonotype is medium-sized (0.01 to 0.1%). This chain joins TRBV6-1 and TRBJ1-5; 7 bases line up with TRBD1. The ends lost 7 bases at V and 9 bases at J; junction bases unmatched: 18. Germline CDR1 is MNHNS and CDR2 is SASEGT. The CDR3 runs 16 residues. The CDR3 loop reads CASTSHPGTAYMPQHF. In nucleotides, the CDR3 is TGTGCCAGCACGAGTCACCCCGGGACAGCCTATATGCCCCAGCATTTT.

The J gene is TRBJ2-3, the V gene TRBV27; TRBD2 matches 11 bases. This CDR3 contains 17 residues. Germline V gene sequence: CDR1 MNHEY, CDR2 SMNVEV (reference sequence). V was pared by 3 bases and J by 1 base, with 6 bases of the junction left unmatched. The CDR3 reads CASSFNVAGGRTDTQYF. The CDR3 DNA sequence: TGTGCCAGCAGTTTTAACGTAGCGGGAGGGCGCACAGATACGCAGTATTTT.

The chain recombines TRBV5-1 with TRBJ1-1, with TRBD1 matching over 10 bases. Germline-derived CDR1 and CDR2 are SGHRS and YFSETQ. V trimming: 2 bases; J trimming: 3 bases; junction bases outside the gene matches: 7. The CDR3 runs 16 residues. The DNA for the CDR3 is TGCGCCAGCAGCTTTCTGGGACAGGGGAGGGACACTGAAGCTTTCTTT. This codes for CASSFLGQGRDTEAFF.

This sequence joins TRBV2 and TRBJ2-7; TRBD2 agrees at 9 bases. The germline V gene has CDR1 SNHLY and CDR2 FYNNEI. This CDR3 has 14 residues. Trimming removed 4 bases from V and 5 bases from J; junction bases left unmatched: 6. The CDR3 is CASSGGREGNEQYF. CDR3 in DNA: TGTGCCAGCAGTGGGGGGCGGGAGGGTAACGAGCAGTACTTC.

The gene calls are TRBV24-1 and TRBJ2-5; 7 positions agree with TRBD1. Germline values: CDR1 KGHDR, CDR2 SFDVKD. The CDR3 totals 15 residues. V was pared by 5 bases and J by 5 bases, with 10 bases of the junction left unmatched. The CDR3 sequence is CATSGIRGYRETQYF. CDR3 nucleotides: TGTGCCACCAGTGGAATCAGGGGGTATCGGGAGACCCAGTACTTC.

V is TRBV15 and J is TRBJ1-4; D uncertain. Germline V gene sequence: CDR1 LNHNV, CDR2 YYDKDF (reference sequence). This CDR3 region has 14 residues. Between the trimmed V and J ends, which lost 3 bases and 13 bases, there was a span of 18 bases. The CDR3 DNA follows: TGTGCCACCAGCAGCTCACGCGGCGAAGGTAGACTGTTTTTT. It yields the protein CATSSSRGEGRLFF. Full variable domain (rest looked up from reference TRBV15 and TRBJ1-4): DAMVIQNPRYQVTQFGKPVTLSCSQTLNHNVMYWYQQKSSQAPKLLFHYYDKDFNNEADTPDNFQSRRPNTSFCFLDIRSPGLGDTAMYLCATSSSRGEGRLFFGSGTQLSVL.

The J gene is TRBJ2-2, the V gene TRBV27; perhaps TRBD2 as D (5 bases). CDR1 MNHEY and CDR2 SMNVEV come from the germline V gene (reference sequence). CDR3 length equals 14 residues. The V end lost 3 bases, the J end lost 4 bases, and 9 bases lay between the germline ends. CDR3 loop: CASSFGSGTGELFF. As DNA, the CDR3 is TGTGCCAGCAGTTTCGGAAGCGGCACCGGGGAGCTGTTTTTT.

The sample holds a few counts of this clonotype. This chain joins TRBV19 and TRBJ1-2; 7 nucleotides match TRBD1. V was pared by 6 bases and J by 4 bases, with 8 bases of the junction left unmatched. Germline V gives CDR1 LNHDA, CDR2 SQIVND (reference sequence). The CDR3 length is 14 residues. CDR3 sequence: CASRIEGARYGYTF. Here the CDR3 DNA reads TGTGCCAGTAGGATTGAGGGGGCGCGCTATGGCTACACCTTC.

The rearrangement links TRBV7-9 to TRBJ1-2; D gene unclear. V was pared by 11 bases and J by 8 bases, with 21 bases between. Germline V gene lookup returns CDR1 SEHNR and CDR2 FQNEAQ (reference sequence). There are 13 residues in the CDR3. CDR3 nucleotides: TGTGCCGGTGGAAGCCCCTACCTCGAGGGCTACACCTTC. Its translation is CAGGSPYLEGYTF.

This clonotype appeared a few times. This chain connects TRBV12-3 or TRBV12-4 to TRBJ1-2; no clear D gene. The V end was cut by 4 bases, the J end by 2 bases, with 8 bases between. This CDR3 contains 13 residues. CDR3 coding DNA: TGTGCCAGCAGTTCCACAGCGAACTATGGCTACACCTTC. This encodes CASSSTANYGYTF.

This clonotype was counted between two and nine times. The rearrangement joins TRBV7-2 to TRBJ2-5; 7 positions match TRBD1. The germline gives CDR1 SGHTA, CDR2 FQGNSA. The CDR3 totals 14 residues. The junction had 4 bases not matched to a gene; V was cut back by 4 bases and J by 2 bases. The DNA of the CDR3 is TGTGCCAGCAGCTATGACAGGGTTCAAGAGACCCAGTACTTC. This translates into CASSYDRVQETQYF.

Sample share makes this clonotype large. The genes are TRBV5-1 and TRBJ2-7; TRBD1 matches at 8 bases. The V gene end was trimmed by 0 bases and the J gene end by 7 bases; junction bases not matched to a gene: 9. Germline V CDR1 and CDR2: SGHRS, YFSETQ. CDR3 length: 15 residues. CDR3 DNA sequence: TGCGCCAGCAGCTTGGCCGGGACAGGCGTCTGGGAGCAGTACTTC. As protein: CASSLAGTGVWEQYF.

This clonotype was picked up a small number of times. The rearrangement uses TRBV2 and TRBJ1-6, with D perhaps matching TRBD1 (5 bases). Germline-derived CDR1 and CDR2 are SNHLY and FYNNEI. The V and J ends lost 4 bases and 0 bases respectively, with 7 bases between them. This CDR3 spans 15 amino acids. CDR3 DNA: TGTGCCAGCAGTGGGGGCGGCTCCTATAATTCACCCCTCCACTTT. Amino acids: CASSGGGSYNSPLHF.

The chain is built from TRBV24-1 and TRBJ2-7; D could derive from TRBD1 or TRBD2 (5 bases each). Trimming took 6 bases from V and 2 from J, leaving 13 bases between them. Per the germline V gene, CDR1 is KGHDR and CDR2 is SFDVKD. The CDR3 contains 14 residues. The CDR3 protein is CATSPGGGTYEQYF. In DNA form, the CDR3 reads TGTGCCACCAGTCCTGGTGGGGGAACCTACGAGCAGTACTTC.

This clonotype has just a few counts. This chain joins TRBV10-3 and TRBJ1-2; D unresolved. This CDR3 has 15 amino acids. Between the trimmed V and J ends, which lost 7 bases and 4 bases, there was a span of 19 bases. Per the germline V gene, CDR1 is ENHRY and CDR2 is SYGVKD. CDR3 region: CAITNSGVGSYGYTF. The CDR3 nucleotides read TGTGCCATCACTAATAGCGGGGTGGGAAGCTATGGCTACACCTTC.